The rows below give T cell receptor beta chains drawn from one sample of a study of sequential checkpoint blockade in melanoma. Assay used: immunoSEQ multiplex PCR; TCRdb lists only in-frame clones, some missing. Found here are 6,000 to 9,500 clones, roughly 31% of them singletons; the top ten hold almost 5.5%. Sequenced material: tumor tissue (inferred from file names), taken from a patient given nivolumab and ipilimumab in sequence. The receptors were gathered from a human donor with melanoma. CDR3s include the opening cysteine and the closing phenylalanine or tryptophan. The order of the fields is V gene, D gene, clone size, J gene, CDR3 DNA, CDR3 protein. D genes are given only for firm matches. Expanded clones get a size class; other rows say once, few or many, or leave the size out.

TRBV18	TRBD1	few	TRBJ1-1	TGTGCCAGCTCACAGGGACAGGAGGGGGTGAACACTGAAGCTTTCTTT	CASSQGQEGVNTEAFF
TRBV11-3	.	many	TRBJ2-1	TGTGCCAGCAGTCCTCGGGGCTTTGGGTCCAATGAGCAGTTCTTC	CASSPRGFGSNEQFF
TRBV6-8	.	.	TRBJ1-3	TGTGCCAGCAGTTACTCCGTACCCTCTGGAAACACCATATATTTT	CASSYSVPSGNTIYF
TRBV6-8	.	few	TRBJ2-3	TGTGCCAGCAGTTACTCCCTAAAGAGGACCCCCACAGATACGCAGTATTTT	CASSYSLKRTPTDTQYF
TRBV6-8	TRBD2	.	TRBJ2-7	TGTGCCAGCAGTGGCCCCCCTTCCTGGACTAGCGCCTACGAGCAGTACTTC	CASSGPPSWTSAYEQYF
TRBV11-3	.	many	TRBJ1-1	TGTGCCAGCAGCAGTCCACGGGAACAGCGCCACACTGAAGCTTTCTTT	CASSSPREQRHTEAFF
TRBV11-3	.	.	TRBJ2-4	TGTGCCAGCAGCTTGAACGAGGGGGGAGCCAAAAACATTCAGTACTTC	CASSLNEGGAKNIQYF
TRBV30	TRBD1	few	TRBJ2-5	TGTGCCTGGAAACAGGGGCCCCAAGAGACCCAGTACTTC	CAWKQGPQETQYF
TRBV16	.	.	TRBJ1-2	TGTGCCAGCAGCTTTATCGGAGCTAACTATGGCTACACCTTC	CASSFIGANYGYTF
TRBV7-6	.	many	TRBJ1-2	TGTGCCAGCAGCCAGAGGGAACTGCTTAACTATGGCTACACCTTC	CASSQRELLNYGYTF
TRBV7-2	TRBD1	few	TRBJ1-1	TGTGCCAGCAGCACCAGGACAGGATCTGAAGCTTTCTTT	CASSTRTGSEAFF
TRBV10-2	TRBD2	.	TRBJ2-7	TGCGCCAGCAGTGAGACTAGCGGGAGGGCCGACTACTTC	CASSETSGRADYF
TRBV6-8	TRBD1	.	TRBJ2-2	TGTGCCAGCAGTTACTCACAGGGGGCGCAATGGGGGTCCACCGGGGAGCTGTTTTTT	CASSYSQGAQWGSTGELFF
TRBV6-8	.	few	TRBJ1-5	TGTGCCAGCAGTATCACAGGTTTTAGCAATCAGCCCCAGCATTTT	CASSITGFSNQPQHF